This is a list of T cell receptor beta chains from one sample in a study of sequential checkpoint blockade in melanoma. Using immunoSEQ multiplex PCR, the repertoire was profiled, and TCRdb retains in-frame clones only, with some absent. The data contain about 860 clones, about 25% of them singletons. The starting material was tumor tissue (inferred from file names), obtained from a patient given nivolumab and ipilimumab in sequence. The receptor set was obtained from a human donor with melanoma. The CDR3 runs from the conserved cysteine through the conserved F or W. Each record gives: CDR3 protein, CDR3 DNA, clone size, J gene, D gene, CDR3 length, V gene. The D gene is left open where the match is weak. The size field is filled for only some rows; it gives once, few, many or a size class.

CASSHTSGNEQFF	TGTGCCAGCAGTCATACTTCCGGGAATGAGCAGTTCTTC	medium-sized	TRBJ2-1	.	13	TRBV6-8
CASSFSWGKDQPQHF	TGTGCCAGCAGTTTTTCATGGGGAAAGGATCAGCCCCAGCATTTT	few	TRBJ1-5	.	15	TRBV28
CASSSRGTSGRARADTQYF	TGTGCCAGCAGCTCGCGTGGGACTAGCGGGAGGGCCAGGGCAGATACGCAGTATTTT	.	TRBJ2-3	TRBD2	19	TRBV14
CASTPTGANYGYTF	TGTGCCAGCACCCCAACGGGGGCTAACTATGGCTACACCTTC	few	TRBJ1-2	.	14	TRBV7-5
CASSIPGETWMNTEAFF	TGTGCCAGTAGTATACCTGGGGAGACGTGGATGAACACTGAAGCTTTCTTT	few	TRBJ1-1	.	17	TRBV19
CASNFVASAQYF	TGTGCCAGTAACTTTGTCGCTAGCGCGCAGTATTTT	few	TRBJ2-3	.	12	TRBV12-5
CASSPGQNTGELFF	TGTGCCAGCTCACCGGGACAGAATACCGGGGAGCTGTTTTTT	.	TRBJ2-2	TRBD1	14	TRBV18
CASSLGLISYEQYF	TGTGCCAGCAGCCTCGGACTAATCTCCTACGAGCAGTACTTC	.	TRBJ2-7	.	14	TRBV6-8
CASSLHTGTQEGGGTEAFF	TGTGCCAGCAGCCTCCATACCGGGACCCAAGAAGGGGGGGGCACTGAAGCTTTCTTT	.	TRBJ1-1	.	19	TRBV6-8
CAISERDTPQDITIYF	TGTGCCATCAGTGAGCGGGACACACCCCAGGATATCACCATATATTTT	medium-sized	TRBJ1-3	.	16	TRBV10-3
CASSGTGLGGFIYGYTF	TGTGCCAGCAGTGGCACAGGGCTCGGCGGGTTTATTTATGGCTACACCTTC	.	TRBJ1-2	.	17	TRBV6-8
CASSLGRRDNSYEQYF	TGTGCCAGCAGCCTCGGGCGTCGGGACAACTCCTACGAGCAGTACTTC	medium-sized	TRBJ2-7	.	16	TRBV9
CASSLTSGMGLYEQYF	TGTGCCAGCAGCTTAACTAGCGGGATGGGACTCTACGAGCAGTACTTC	few	TRBJ2-7	TRBD2	16	TRBV11-3
CASSPSAGVVTQYF	TGTGCCAGCAGTCCCAGCGCGGGAGTTGTGACCCAGTACTTC	.	TRBJ2-5	TRBD2	14	TRBV6-8
CASKPGQASGANVLTF	TGTGCCAGTAAACCGGGACAGGCATCTGGGGCCAACGTCCTGACTTTC	.	TRBJ2-6	TRBD1	16	TRBV19
CASSLRGAGGNSPLHF	TGTGCCAGCAGCCTCCGGGGGGCAGGAGGGAATTCACCCCTCCACTTT	few	TRBJ1-6	.	16	TRBV11-3
CASSKQGVGSPLHF	TGTGCCAGCAGCAAACAGGGGGTAGGGTCACCCCTCCACTTT	few	TRBJ1-6	TRBD1	14	TRBV11-3
CAWSETGPSGANVLTF	TGTGCCTGGAGTGAGACAGGGCCCTCTGGGGCCAACGTCCTGACTTTC	large	TRBJ2-6	TRBD1	16	TRBV30
CASSWSGTISTDTQYF	TGTGCCAGCAGCTGGAGCGGGACGATCAGCACAGATACGCAGTATTTT	.	TRBJ2-3	TRBD2	16	TRBV11-3
CASSSRSYNSPLHF	TGTGCCAGCTCATCACGCTCCTATAATTCACCCCTCCACTTT	.	TRBJ1-6	.	14	TRBV18
CSVEEPTGSPQYF	TGCAGCGTTGAAGAACCGACAGGGTCGCCCCAGTACTTC	.	TRBJ2-5	TRBD1	13	TRBV29-1
CASSYPLAGLNTGELFF	TGTGCCAGCAGTTACCCACTAGCGGGTCTTAACACCGGGGAGCTGTTTTTT	.	TRBJ2-2	TRBD2	17	TRBV6-8
CASSYAAQETQYF	TGTGCCAGCAGTTACGCTGCTCAAGAGACCCAGTACTTC	few	TRBJ2-5	.	13	TRBV6-8
CASSIRLYADTQYF	TGTGCCAGCAGTATCCGCCTTTACGCAGATACGCAGTATTTT	.	TRBJ2-3	.	14	TRBV27
CAWREPGLGNEQFF	TGTGCCTGGAGGGAGCCTGGTTTGGGAAATGAGCAGTTCTTC	once	TRBJ2-1	.	14	TRBV30
CASSTGTGMSEQFF	TGTGCCAGCTCAACCGGGACAGGGATGAGTGAGCAGTTCTTC	.	TRBJ2-1	TRBD1	14	TRBV18
CASSLGTGGFNEQFF	TGTGCCAGCAGCTTAGGGACAGGGGGTTTTAATGAGCAGTTCTTC	.	TRBJ2-1	TRBD1	15	TRBV11-3
CASSEGWDQPQHF	TGTGCCAGCAGTGAAGGGTGGGATCAGCCCCAGCATTTT	few	TRBJ1-5	.	13	TRBV6-1
CSARWQGGEAFF	TGCAGCGCGCGGTGGCAGGGCGGTGAAGCTTTCTTT	.	TRBJ1-1	.	12	TRBV29-1
CASLKQGLEAFF	TGTGCCAGCTTAAAACAGGGTCTTGAAGCTTTCTTT	few	TRBJ1-1	.	12	TRBV6-8
CASSVGSGGSYNEQFF	TGTGCCAGCAGCGTTGGGAGTGGCGGATCCTACAATGAGCAGTTCTTC	few	TRBJ2-1	.	16	TRBV9
CATQFTEPNTGELFF	TGTGCCACCCAGTTTACCGAACCGAACACCGGGGAGCTGTTTTTT	.	TRBJ2-2	.	15	TRBV28
CASSPTGISGANVLTF	TGTGCCAGCAGCCCGACAGGAATCTCTGGGGCCAACGTCCTGACTTTC	.	TRBJ2-6	.	16	TRBV14
CASREEWGTGELFF	TGTGCCAGCAGGGAGGAGTGGGGGACCGGGGAGCTGTTTTTT	.	TRBJ2-2	.	14	TRBV6-8
CASSFWDRGGLEYNEQFF	TGTGCCAGCAGCTTCTGGGACAGGGGGGGGCTGGAGTACAATGAGCAGTTCTTC	.	TRBJ2-1	TRBD1	18	TRBV15
CASSLTGNLGGEQYF	TGTGCCAGCAGCTTAACAGGGAACCTCGGAGGGGAGCAGTACTTC	few	TRBJ2-7	.	15	TRBV11-3
CASSLPTDQEKLFF	TGTGCCAGCAGTTTGCCGACAGACCAGGAAAAACTGTTTTTT	.	TRBJ1-4	.	14	TRBV28
CASSFSGTAFQETQYF	TGTGCCAGCAGCTTCTCGGGGACAGCGTTCCAAGAGACCCAGTACTTC	medium-sized	TRBJ2-5	TRBD1	16	TRBV7-1
CASSINSLNQPQHF	TGTGCCAGTAGTATAAACAGCCTCAATCAGCCCCAGCATTTT	.	TRBJ1-5	.	14	TRBV19
CASSPGGQGDAPQHF	TGTGCCAGCTCACCTGGTGGACAGGGGGATGCGCCCCAGCATTTT	.	TRBJ1-5	TRBD1	15	TRBV18
CSVADTYGDTQYF	TGCAGCGTTGCGGACACTTACGGGGATACGCAGTATTTT	once	TRBJ2-3	.	13	TRBV29-1
CASSYILDEQFF	TGTGCCAGCAGTTATATTTTGGATGAGCAGTTCTTC	.	TRBJ2-1	.	12	TRBV6-8
CASTTGLLYAFF	TGTGCCAGCACCACGGGACTCCTATATGCTTTCTTT	few	TRBJ1-1	.	12	TRBV28
CATSRARDTGELFF	TGTGCCACCAGCAGAGCCCGGGACACCGGGGAGCTGTTTTTT	.	TRBJ2-2	.	14	TRBV15
CSVAGGENTQYF	TGCAGCGTCGCAGGTGGGGAAAATACGCAGTATTTT	.	TRBJ2-3	.	12	TRBV29-1
CASSYSIGGLTEAFF	TGTGCCAGCAGTTACTCGATTGGGGGCCTCACTGAAGCTTTCTTT	large	TRBJ1-1	.	15	TRBV6-8
CASRWEDQPQHF	TGTGCCAGTAGGTGGGAGGATCAGCCCCAGCATTTT	.	TRBJ1-5	.	12	TRBV19
CASSKGGSGANVLTF	TGTGCCAGCAGCAAAGGAGGTTCTGGGGCCAACGTCCTGACTTTC	large	TRBJ2-6	.	15	TRBV11-3
CASSLTGTGNTGELFF	TGCGCCAGCAGCTTGACCGGGACAGGGAACACCGGGGAGCTGTTTTTT	.	TRBJ2-2	TRBD1	16	TRBV5-1
CSVEGQGEYNEQFF	TGCAGCGTTGAAGGACAGGGGGAGTACAATGAGCAGTTCTTC	.	TRBJ2-1	TRBD1	14	TRBV29-1
CASSLDPAVSSTDTQYF	TGTGCCAGCAGCTTAGATCCAGCGGTCTCTAGCACAGATACGCAGTATTTT	few	TRBJ2-3	.	17	TRBV11-3
CASYFTGGYYGYTF	TGTGCCAGCTACTTCACAGGGGGCTACTATGGCTACACCTTC	few	TRBJ1-2	TRBD1	14	TRBV10-3